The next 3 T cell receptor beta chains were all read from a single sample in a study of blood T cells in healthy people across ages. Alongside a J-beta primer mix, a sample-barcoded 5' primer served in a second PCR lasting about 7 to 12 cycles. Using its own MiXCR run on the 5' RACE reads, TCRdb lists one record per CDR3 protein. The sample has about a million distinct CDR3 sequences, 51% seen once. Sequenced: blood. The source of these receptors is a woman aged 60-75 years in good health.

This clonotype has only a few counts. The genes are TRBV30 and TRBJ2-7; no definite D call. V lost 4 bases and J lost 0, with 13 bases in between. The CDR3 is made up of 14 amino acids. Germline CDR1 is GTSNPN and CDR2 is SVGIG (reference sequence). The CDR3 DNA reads TGTGCCTGGACCCCCCGTGGCAGCTCCTACGAGCAGTACTTC. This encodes CAWTPRGSSYEQYF. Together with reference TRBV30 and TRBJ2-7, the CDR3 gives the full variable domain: SQTIHQWPATLVQPVGSPLSLECTVEGTSNPNLYWYRQAAGRGLQLLFYSVGIGQISSEVPQNLSASRPQDRQFILSSKKLLLSDSGFYLCAWTPRGSSYEQYFGPGTRLTVT.

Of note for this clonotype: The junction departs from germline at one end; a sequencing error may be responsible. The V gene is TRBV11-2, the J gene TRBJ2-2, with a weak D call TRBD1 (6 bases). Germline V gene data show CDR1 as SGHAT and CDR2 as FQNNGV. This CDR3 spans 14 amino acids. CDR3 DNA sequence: TGTGTCAGCAGACCTACAGGGCTCGCCGGGGAGCTGTTTTTT. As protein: CVSRPTGLAGELFF.

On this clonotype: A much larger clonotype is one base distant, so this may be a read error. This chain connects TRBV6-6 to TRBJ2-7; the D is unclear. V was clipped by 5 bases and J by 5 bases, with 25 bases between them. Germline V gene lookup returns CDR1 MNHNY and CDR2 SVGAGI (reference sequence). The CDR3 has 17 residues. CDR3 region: CASSPRLTTRASDEQYF. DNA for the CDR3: TGTGCCAGCAGTCCCCGGTTGACGACAAGGGCGTCCGACGAGCAGTACTTC.